This TCR beta chain originates from a study of T cells in Graves' hyperthyroidism and ophthalmopathy. Using RNA transcripts as the source, TCR beta CDR3 regions were amplified. TCR CDR3 underwent first-round RT-PCR with the HTBI primer set. TCRdb recomputed calls from the multiplex PCR reads with MiXCR, one row per CDR3 protein. The sample has under 700,000 distinct CDR3 sequences, 16% seen once. The trim removed 6 bases at V and 7 bases at J, leaving 8 bases unmatched. CDR1 MDHEN and CDR2 SYDVKM come from the germline V gene. This CDR3 contains 14 residues. Study findings and constraints: Most thyroid clonotypes that were expanded above 0.001 also turned up in blood. Before onset, by a median of approximately 5.9 months, the model predicted ophthalmopathy.

This clonotype has only a few counts. Its antigen is still unknown. Researchers defined stable Graves' hyperthyroidism as no ophthalmopathy progression within 18 months. What was sequenced was blood. The TCR comes from a young woman with Graves' hyperthyroidism. The rearrangement joins TRBV28 to TRBJ1-2; 10 bases map to TRBD1. The CDR3 sequence is CASRRQGARGGYTF. CDR3 DNA sequence: TGTGCCAGCAGACGACAGGGGGCCCGTGGTGGCTACACCTTC.